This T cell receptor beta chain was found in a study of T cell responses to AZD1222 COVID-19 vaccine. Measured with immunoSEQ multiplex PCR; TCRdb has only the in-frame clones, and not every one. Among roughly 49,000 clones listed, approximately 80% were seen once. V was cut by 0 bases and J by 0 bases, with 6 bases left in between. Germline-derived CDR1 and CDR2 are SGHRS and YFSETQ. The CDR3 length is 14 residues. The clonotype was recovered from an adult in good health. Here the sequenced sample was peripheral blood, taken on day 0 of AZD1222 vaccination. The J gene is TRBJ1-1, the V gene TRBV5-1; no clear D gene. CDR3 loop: CASSLELVNTEAFF. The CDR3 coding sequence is TGCGCCAGCAGCTTGGAGTTGGTGAACACTGAAGCTTTCTTT.